This TCR beta chain appears in the sequencing data of a study of T cell responses to AZD1222 COVID-19 vaccine. Overall study results and limits: Unmutated variant regions reportedly attract nearly half of all spike-specific TCRs. With two AZD1222 doses given, Spike-specific TCR breadth and depth both rose. The study sampled repertoires only after the peak T cell response.

Trimming cost V 1 base and J 0 bases, with 6 bases left between them. Germline V lookup: CDR1 SEHNR, CDR2 FQNEAQ (reference sequence). The CDR3 contains 14 residues. Note on this clone: The antigen remains unidentified.

This table comes from immunoSEQ multiplex PCR, and its TCRdb copy is limited to in-frame clones, with some not included. The sample includes 170,000 or so clones, 85% to 95% of them seen just once. The TCR was taken from an adult in good health. The sequencing here drew on peripheral blood, taken on day 0 of AZD1222 vaccination. The gene calls are TRBV7-9 and TRBJ1-1; possible D gene TRBD1, 5 bases. The CDR3 protein is CASSLGQLNTEAFF. The CDR3 coding sequence is TGTGCCAGCAGCTTAGGACAGTTGAACACTGAAGCTTTCTTT.